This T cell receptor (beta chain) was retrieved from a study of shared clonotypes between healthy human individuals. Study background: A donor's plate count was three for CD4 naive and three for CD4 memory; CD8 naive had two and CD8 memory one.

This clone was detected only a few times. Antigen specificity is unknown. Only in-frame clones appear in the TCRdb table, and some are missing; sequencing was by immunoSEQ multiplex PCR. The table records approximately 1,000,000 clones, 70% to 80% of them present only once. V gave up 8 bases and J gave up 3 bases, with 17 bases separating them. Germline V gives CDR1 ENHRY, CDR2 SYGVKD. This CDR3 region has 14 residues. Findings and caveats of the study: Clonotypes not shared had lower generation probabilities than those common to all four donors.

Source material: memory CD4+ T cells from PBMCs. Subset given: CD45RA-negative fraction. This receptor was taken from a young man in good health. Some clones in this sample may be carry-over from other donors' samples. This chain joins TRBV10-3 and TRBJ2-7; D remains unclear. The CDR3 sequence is CAIAPTTVFYEQYF. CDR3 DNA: TGTGCCATCGCCCCTACTACAGTATTCTACGAGCAGTACTTC.